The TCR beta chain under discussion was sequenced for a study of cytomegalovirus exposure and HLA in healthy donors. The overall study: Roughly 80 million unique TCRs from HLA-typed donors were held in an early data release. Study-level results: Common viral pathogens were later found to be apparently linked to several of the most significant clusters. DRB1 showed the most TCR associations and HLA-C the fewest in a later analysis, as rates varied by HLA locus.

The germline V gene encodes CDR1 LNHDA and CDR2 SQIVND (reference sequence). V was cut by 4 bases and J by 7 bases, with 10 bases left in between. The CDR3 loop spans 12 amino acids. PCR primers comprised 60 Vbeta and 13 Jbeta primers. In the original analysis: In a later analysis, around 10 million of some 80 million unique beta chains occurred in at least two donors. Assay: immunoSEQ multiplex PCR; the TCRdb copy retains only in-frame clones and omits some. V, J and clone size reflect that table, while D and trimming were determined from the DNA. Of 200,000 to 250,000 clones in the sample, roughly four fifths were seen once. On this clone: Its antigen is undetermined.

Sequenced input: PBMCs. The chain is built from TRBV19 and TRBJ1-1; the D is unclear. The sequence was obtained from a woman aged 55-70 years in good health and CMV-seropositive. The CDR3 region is CASSTSLSEAFF. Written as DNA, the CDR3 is TGTGCCAGTAGTACCTCGTTGAGTGAAGCTTTCTTT.